What follows are 7 T cell receptor beta chains derived from one specimen sequenced in a study of blood T cell repertoires in COVID-19. Measured with immunoSEQ multiplex PCR; TCRdb has only the in-frame clones, and not every one. This sample has about 150,000 clones, with 83% found just once. Sequencing was carried out using peripheral blood. These receptors all stem from a woman aged 55-75 years with COVID-19, enrolled during active disease.

This clone has only one observation. V is TRBV5-8 and J is TRBJ1-5; 8 positions match TRBD1. Germline loops: CDR1 SGHTS, CDR2 YDEGEE. V shed 3 bases and J 1 base; nucleotides not matched to a gene: 3. CDR3 length equals 15 residues. The CDR3 nucleotides are TGTGCCAGCAGCTGGGCAGGGGGCAGCAATCAGCCCCAGCATTTT. As protein: CASSWAGGSNQPQHF. The variable domain in full, completed from reference TRBV5-8 and TRBJ1-5, reads EAGVTQSPTHLIKTRGQQATLRCSPISGHTSVYWYQQALGLGLQFLLWYDEGEERNRGNFPPRFSGRQFPNYSSELNVNALELEDSALYLCASSWAGGSNQPQHFGDGTRLSIL.

This chain joins TRBV5-5 and TRBJ2-7; D call uncertain. V was clipped by 1 base and J by 0 bases, with 8 bases between them. The CDR3 loop spans 14 amino acids. Germline CDR1 reads SGHKS; CDR2 reads YYEKEE (reference sequence). The CDR3 region has the DNA TGTGCCAGCAGCTTGTCCCTCAGCTCCTACGAGCAGTACTTC. It codes for CASSLSLSSYEQYF.

The V call is TRBV5-5, the J call TRBJ2-1; 10 nucleotides line up with TRBD1. Germline V gives CDR1 SGHKS, CDR2 YYEKEE (reference sequence). There are 15 residues in the CDR3. V shed 4 bases, J shed 4 bases, and the junction held 5 bases outside the gene matches. The CDR3: CASSTQGQGYNEQFF. Written as DNA, the CDR3 is TGTGCCAGCAGCACGCAGGGACAGGGGTACAATGAGCAGTTCTTC. Combining the CDR3 with reference TRBV5-5 and TRBJ2-1 gives the whole variable domain DAGVTQSPTHLIKTRGQQVTLRCSPISGHKSVSWYQQVLGQGPQFIFQYYEKEERGRGNFPDRFSARQFPNYSSELNVNALLLGDSALYLCASSTQGQGYNEQFFGPGTRLTVL.

The rearrangement joins TRBV6-5 to TRBJ2-7; D gene uncertain. This CDR3 has 13 amino acids. In germline, CDR1 is MNHEY, CDR2 SVGAGI. V was pared by 3 bases and J by 3 bases, with 9 bases between. The CDR3 loop is CASSYIRGYEQYV. The CDR3 region has the DNA TGTGCCAGCAGTTATATTAGAGGCTACGAGCAGTACGTC.

This chain connects TRBV11-2 to TRBJ1-2; D not resolved. This CDR3 spans 16 amino acids. Germline lookup yields CDR1 SGHAT and CDR2 FQNNGV. Trimming left V 1 base short and J 1 base short, with 13 bases between. Here the CDR3 DNA reads TGTGCCAGCAGCTTAGTCATGACTTCTAATAACTATGGCTACACCTTC. This translates into CASSLVMTSNNYGYTF. The whole variable domain, filled in from reference TRBV11-2 and TRBJ1-2, reads EAGVAQSPRYKIIEKRQSVAFWCNPISGHATLYWYQQILGQGPKLLIQFQNNGVVDDSQLPKDRFSAERLKGVDSTLKIQPAKLEDSAVYLCASSLVMTSNNYGYTFGSGTRLTVV.

The J gene is TRBJ1-2, the V gene TRBV5-5, with D hard to call. Trimming removed 1 base at V and 2 bases at J, with 9 bases between. Germline CDR1 and CDR2: SGHKS and YYEKEE (reference sequence). This CDR3 contains 14 residues. The CDR3 region has the DNA TGTGCCAGCAGCTTGATCCAGATAAACTATGGCTACACCTTC. It specifies CASSLIQINYGYTF.

The J gene is TRBJ2-1, the V gene TRBV24-1, with TRBD2 matching 8 bases. The germline V gene has CDR1 KGHDR and CDR2 SFDVKD. There are 16 residues in the CDR3. J was trimmed by 7 bases and V by 1 base; bases with no gene match: 8. The CDR3 here is CATSDFAGGALNEQFF. The CDR3 DNA reads TGTGCCACCAGTGATTTTGCGGGGGGCGCTTTGAATGAGCAGTTCTTC.